This TCR beta chain was recorded in a study of blood T cells in healthy people across ages. Study-level points and caveats: It was the long-lived donors that had more naive CD4+ cells and higher diversity than aged donors.

Every sample yielded at least 6 million isolated PBMCs. The authors ran a second PCR of about 6 to 12 cycles using a sample-barcoded 5' primer and a J-beta primer mix. Sequencing recovered at least 2.5 million CDR3-containing paired-end reads from each sample. Each CDR3 protein gets one entry after TCRdb re-called the 5' RACE reads with MiXCR. The sample consists of about 1.8 million distinct CDR3 sequences, 49% of them appearing once. This CDR3 comprises 14 residues. Germline CDR1 and CDR2: MGHRA and YSYEKL. Trimming removed 1 base at V and 10 bases at J, with 15 bases between. As regards this clonotype: Its antigen is unknown.

The chain joins TRBV4-1 to TRBJ2-3; a weak D match, TRBD1 (5 bases). This TCR derives from a woman aged 40 to 50 in good health. The sample comprised blood. The CDR3 sequence is CASSQGRIGDAQYF. The CDR3 DNA reads TGCGCCAGCAGCCAAGGGCGTATAGGGGATGCGCAGTATTTT.